This section outlines one T cell receptor (beta chain) sequence together with its context. PCR amplification relied on 60 Vbeta primers (plus 13 Jbeta primers). Profiling relied on immunoSEQ multiplex PCR, and the TCRdb table lists in-frame clones only, not all of them. The sample carries 110,000 to 150,000 clones, roughly 62% recorded once. The sample comes from a study of cytomegalovirus exposure and HLA in healthy donors. The CDR3 covers 16 residues. The germline CDR1 and CDR2 sequences are MGHRA and YSYEKL. V shed 0 bases, J shed 1 base, and the junction held 3 bases outside the gene matches. Material: PBMCs. V and J are TRBV4-1 and TRBJ1-5, with TRBD1 identical over 7 bases. This clonotype was sampled from a man in his 60s in good health and CMV-seronegative. CDR3 nucleotide sequence: TGCGCCAGCAGCCAAGAGGGGACAGTAAGCAATCAGCCCCAGCATTTT. Translating it yields CASSQEGTVSNQPQHF.